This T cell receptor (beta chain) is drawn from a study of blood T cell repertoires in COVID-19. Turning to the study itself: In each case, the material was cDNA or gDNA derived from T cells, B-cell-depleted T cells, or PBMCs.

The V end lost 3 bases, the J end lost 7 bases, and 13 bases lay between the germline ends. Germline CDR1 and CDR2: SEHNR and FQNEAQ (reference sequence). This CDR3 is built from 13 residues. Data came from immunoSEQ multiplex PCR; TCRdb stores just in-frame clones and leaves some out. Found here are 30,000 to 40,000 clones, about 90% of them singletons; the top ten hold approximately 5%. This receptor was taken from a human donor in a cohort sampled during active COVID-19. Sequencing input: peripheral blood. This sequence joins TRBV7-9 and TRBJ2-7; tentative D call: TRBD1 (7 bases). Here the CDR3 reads CASSLEGAREQYV. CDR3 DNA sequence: TGTGCCAGCAGCTTGGAGGGGGCGAGGGAGCAGTACGTC.